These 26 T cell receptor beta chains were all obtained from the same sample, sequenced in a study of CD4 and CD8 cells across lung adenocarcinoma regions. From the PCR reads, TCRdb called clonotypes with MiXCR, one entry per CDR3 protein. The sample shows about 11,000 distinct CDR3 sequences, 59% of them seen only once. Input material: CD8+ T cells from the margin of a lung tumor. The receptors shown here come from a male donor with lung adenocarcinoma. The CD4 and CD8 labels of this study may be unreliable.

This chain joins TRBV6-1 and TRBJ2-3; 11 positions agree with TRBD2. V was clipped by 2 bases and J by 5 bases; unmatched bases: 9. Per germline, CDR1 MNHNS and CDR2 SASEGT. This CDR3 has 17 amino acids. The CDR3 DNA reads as TGTGCCAGCAGTGAATTCCTACTAGCGGGAGTCGTAGATACGCAGTATTTT. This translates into CASSEFLLAGVVDTQYF.

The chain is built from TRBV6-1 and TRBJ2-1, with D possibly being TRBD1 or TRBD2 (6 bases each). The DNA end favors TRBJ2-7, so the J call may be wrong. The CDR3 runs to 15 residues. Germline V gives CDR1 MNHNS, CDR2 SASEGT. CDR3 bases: TGTGCCAGCAGTGAAGGGGGGGACACCACCTACGAGCAGTACTTC. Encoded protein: CASSEGGDTTYEQYF.

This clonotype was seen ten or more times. CDR3 in amino acids: CASSHIVGLADPANTGELFF. The CDR3 DNA reads as TGCGCCAGCTCCCACATTGTAGGGCTAGCGGATCCCGCGAACACCGGGGAGCTGTTTTTT. V gene TRBV10-2 combines with J gene TRBJ2-2, with 7 bases identical to TRBD2. The CDR3 spans 20 residues. Germline lookup yields CDR1 WSHSY and CDR2 SAAADI. Germline trimming cut 8 bases from V and 0 bases from J; bases unmatched to any gene: 21.

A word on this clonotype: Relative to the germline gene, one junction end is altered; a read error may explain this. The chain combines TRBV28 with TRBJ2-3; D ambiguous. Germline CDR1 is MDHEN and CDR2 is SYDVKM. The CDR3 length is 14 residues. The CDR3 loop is CASAGEKKYNEQFF. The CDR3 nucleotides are TGTGCCAGCGCTGGGGAAAAGAAATACAATGAGCAGTTCTTT. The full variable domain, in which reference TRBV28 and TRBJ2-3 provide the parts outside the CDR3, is DVKVTQSSRYLVKRTGEKVFLECVQDMDHENMFWYRQDPGLGLRLIYFSYDVKMKEKGDIPEGYSVSREKKERFSLILESASTNQTSMYLCASAGEKKYNEQFFGPGTRLTVL.

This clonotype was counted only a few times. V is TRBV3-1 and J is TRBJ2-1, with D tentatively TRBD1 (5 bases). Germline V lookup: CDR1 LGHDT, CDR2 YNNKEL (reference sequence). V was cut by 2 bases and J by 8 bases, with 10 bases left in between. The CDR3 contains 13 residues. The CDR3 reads CASSQSRVHEQFF. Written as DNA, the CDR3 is TGTGCCAGCAGCCAATCCAGGGTCCATGAGCAGTTCTTC.

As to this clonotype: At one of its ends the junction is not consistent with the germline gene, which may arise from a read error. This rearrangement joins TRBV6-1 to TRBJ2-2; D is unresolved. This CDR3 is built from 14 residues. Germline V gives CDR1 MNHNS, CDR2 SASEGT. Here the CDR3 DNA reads TGCGCGAGCAGCCAAGGGCTGGGCACAGATGCGCAGTTTTTT. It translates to CASSQGLGTDAQFF.

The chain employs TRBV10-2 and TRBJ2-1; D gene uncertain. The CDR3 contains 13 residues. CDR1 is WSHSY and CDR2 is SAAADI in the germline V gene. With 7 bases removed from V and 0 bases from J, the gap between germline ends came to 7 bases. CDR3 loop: CASMAGSYNEQFF. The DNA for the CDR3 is TGCGCCAGCATGGCTGGCTCCTACAATGAGCAGTTCTTC.

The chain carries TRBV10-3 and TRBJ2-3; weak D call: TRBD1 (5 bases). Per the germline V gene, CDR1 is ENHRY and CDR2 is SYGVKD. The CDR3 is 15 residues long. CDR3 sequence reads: CVLGVQAVSTDTQYF. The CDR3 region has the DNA TGTGTCCTGGGCGTACAGGCTGTGAGCACAGATACGCAGTATTTT.

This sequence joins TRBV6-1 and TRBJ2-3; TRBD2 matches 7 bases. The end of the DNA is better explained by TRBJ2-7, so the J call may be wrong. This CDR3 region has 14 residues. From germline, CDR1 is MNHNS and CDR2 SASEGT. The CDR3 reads CASRLAGAQNTQYF. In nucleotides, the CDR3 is TGTGCCAGCAGGCTGGCGGGAGCCCAAAATACGCAGTACTTC.

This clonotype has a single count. The CDR3 is CASSEGQYEQYF. Here the CDR3 DNA reads TGTGCCAGCAGTGAAGGACAGTACGAGCAGTACTTC. The chain recombines TRBV6-1 with TRBJ2-1; D perhaps matches TRBD1 (5 bases). The J call may be in error: the DNA end matches TRBJ2-7 better. Germline assignment: CDR1 MNHNS and CDR2 SASEGT. This CDR3 is built from 12 residues.

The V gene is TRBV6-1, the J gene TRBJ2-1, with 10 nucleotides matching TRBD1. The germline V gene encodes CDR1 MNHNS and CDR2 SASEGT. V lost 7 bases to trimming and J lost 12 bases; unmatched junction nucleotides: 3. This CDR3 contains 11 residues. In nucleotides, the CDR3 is TGTGCCAGCAAAAGACAGGGGGCGCAGTTCTTC. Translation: CASKRQGAQFF.

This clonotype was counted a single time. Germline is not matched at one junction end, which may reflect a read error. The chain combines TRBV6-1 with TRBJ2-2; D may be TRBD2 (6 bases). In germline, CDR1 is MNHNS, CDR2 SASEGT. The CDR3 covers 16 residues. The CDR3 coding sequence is TGTGCCAGCAGTGAAACGGGGACTGCCGGGACCAGGGAGCAGTTTTTT. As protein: CASSETGTAGTREQFF.

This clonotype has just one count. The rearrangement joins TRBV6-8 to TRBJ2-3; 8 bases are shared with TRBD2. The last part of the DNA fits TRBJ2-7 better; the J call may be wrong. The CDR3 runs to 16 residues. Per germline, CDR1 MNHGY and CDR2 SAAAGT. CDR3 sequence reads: CLSRASGGRATNTQYF. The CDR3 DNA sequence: TGTCTCAGCAGAGCCTCGGGGGGGCGAGCAACAAACACGCAGTACTTC.

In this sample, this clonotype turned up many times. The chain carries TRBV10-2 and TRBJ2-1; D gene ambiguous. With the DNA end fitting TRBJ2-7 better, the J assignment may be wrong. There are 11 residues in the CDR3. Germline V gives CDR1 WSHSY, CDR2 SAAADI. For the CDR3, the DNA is TGCGCCAGCAGTGAGCGGTCCGAGCAGTACTTC. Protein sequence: CASSERSEQYF.

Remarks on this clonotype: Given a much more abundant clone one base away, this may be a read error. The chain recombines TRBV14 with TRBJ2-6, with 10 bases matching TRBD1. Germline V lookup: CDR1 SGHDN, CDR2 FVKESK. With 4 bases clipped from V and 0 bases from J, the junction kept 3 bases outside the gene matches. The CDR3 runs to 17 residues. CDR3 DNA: TGTGCCAGCAGCCGGGACAGGGGATACTCTGGGGCCAACGTCCTGACTTTC. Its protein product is CASSRDRGYSGANVLTF.

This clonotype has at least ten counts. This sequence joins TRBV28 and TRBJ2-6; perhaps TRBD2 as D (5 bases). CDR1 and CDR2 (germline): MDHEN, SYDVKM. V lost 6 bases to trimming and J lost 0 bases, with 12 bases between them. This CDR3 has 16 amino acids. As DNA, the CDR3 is TGTGCCAGCAGGGGGATGGGGAGCTCTGGGGCCAACGTCCTGACTTTC. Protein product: CASRGMGSSGANVLTF.

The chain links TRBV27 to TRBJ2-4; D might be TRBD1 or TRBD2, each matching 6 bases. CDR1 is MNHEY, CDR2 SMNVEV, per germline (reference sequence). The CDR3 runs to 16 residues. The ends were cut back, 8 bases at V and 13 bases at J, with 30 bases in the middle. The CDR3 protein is CASGGLGARDKDTQYF. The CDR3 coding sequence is TGTGCCAGCGGGGGGCTCGGAGCCCGAGACAAAGACACCCAGTACTTC.

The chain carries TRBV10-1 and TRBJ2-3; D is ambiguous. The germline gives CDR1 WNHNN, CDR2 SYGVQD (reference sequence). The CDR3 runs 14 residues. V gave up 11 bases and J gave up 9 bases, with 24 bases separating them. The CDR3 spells CAGIQDVSTGTQYF. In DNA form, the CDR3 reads TGCGCCGGCATTCAGGATGTGAGCACCGGGACGCAGTATTTT.

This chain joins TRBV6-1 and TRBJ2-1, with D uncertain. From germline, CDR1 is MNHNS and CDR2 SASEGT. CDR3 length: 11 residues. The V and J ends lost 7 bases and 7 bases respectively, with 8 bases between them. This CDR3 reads CASKRRNEQFF. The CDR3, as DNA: TGTGCCAGCAAGAGGCGAAATGAGCAGTTCTTC.

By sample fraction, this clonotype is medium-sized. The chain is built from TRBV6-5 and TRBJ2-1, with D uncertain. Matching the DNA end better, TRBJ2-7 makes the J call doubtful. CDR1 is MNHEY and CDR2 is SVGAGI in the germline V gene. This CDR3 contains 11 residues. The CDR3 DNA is TGTGCCAGCGCCTCCGGCCGGGAGCAGTACTTC. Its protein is CASASGREQYF.

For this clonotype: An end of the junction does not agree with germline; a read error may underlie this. The CDR3 protein is CACAGGGGPNQDTQYF. The CDR3 DNA sequence: TGTGCCTGCGCGGGGGGCGGGGGGCCTAACCAAGATACCCAGTACTTT. This chain connects TRBV6-1 to TRBJ2-5, with 8 bases fitting TRBD2. This CDR3 has 16 residues. CDR1 is MNHNS, CDR2 SASEGT, per germline.

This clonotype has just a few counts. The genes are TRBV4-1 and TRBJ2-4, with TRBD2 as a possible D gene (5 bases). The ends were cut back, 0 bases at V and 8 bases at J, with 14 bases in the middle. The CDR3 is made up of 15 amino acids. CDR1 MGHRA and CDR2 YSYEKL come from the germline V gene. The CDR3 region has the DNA TGCGCCAGCAGCCAAGACGGGGATGTGACGGACATTCAGTACTTC. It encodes CASSQDGDVTDIQYF.

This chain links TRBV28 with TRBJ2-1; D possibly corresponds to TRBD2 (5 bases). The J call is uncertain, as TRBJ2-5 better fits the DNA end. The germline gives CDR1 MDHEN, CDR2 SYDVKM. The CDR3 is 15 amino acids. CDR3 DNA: TGTGCCAGCAGTTTATTGCTGGGGTCGGGGGAGACCCAGTACTTC. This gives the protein CASSLLLGSGETQYF.

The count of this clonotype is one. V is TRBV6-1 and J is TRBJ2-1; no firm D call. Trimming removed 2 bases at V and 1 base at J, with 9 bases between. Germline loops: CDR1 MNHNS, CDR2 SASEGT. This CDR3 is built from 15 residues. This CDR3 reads CASSESASSYNEQFF. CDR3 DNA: TGTGCCAGCAGTGAATCGGCTTCTTCCTACAATGAGCAGTTCTTC.

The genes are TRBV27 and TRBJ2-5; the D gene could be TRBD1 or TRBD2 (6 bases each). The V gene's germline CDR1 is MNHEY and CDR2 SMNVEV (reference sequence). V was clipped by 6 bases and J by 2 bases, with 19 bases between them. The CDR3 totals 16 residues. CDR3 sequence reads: CASSPRGRGGQETQYF. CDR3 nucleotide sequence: TGTGCCAGCAGCCCCCGGGGGAGAGGGGGTCAAGAGACCCAGTACTTC.

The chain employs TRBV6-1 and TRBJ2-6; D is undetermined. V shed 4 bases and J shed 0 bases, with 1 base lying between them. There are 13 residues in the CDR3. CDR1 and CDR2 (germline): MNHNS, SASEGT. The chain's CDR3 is CASSGSGANVLTF. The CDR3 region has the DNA TGTGCCAGCAGTGGCTCTGGGGCCAACGTCCTGACTTTC.